This T cell receptor (beta chain) was profiled in a study of cytomegalovirus exposure and HLA in healthy donors. Study-wide results and caveats: Most of the TCR beta V segments (in an earlier analysis) were productive either about 87% or about 30% of the time. Most TCR sequences were rare, but some public TCRs occurred in many donors.

V lost 5 bases and J lost 2, with 13 bases in between. This CDR3 has 14 residues. Germline CDR1 is KGHSH and CDR2 is LQKENI. PCR involved 60 Vbeta and 13 Jbeta primers. Sequencing used immunoSEQ multiplex PCR; TCRdb keeps in-frame clones, though not all of them. The sample yields around 67,000 clones, around 78% seen once. Notes on this clone: Its antigen is still unknown.

The sample comprised PBMCs. This clonotype originated in a man aged 18-30 years in good health and CMV-seropositive. This chain connects TRBV18 to TRBJ2-7, with D tentatively TRBD1 (5 bases). CDR3 nucleotide sequence: TGTGCCAGCTCATTGGTGAAAGGGGCCTACGAGCAGTACTTC. This sequence encodes CASSLVKGAYEQYF.